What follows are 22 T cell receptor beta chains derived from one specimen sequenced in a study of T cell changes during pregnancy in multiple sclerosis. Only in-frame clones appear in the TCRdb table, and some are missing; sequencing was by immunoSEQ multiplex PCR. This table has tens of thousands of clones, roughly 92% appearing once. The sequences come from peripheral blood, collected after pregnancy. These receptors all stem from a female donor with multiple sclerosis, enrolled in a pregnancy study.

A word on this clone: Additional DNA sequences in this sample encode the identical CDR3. The CDR3 nucleotides are TGTGCCTGGAGCCCCGGAGATACGCAGTATTTT. Its protein product is CAWSPGDTQYF. The genes are TRBV30 and TRBJ2-3; D is ambiguous. CDR3 length equals 11 residues. V was clipped by 3 bases and J by 5 bases, with 6 bases between them. CDR1 is GTSNPN, CDR2 SVGIG, per germline (reference sequence).

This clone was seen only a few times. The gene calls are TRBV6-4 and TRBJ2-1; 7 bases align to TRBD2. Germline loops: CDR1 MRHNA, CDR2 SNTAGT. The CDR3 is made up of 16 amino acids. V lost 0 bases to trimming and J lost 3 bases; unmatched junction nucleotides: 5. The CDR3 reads CASSDSSGGDYNEQFF. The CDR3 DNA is TGTGCCAGCAGTGACTCGAGTGGGGGGGACTACAATGAGCAGTTCTTC.

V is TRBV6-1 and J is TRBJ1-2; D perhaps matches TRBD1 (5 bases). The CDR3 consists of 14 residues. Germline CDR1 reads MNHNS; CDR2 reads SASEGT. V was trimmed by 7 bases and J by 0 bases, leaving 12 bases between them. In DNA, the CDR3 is TGTGCCAGCACTCCACGGGGGTCTAACTATGGCTACACCTTC. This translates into CASTPRGSNYGYTF.

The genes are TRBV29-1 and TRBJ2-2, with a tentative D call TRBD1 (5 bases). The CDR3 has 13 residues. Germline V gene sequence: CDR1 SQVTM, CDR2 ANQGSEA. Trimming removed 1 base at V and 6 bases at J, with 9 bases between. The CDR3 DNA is TGCAGCGTTGAAGTAGGGGCCCCCGGGGAGCTGTTTTTT. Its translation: CSVEVGAPGELFF.

CDR3 loop: CASSPPGQGSYEQYF. As DNA, the CDR3 is TGTGCCAGCTCACCACCGGGACAGGGGTCCTACGAGCAGTACTTC. The chain has TRBV18 and TRBJ2-7; 10 bases align to TRBD1. CDR1 and CDR2 from the germline V gene are KGHSH and LQKENI. This CDR3 is 15 amino acids long. With V trimmed by 0 bases and J by 1 base, 0 bases remained unmatched.

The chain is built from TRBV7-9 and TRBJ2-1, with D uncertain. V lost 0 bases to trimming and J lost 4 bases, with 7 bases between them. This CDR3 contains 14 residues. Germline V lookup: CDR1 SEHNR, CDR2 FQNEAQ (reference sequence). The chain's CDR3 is CASSLAGRYNEQFF. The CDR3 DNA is TGTGCCAGCAGCTTAGCTGGCAGATACAATGAGCAGTTCTTC. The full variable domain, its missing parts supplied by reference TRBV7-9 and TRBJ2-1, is DTGVSQNPRHKITKRGQNVTFRCDPISEHNRLYWYRQTLGQGPEFLTYFQNEAQLEKSRLLSDRFSAERPKGSFSTLEIQRTEQGDSAMYLCASSLAGRYNEQFFGPGTRLTVL.

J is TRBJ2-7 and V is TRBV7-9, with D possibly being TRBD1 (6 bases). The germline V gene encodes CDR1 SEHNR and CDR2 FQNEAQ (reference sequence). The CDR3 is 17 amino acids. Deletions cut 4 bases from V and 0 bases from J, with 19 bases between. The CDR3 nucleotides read TGTGCCAGCAGCTCACGTACAGGGTCGGAAAGCTCCTACGAGCAGTACTTC. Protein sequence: CASSSRTGSESSYEQYF. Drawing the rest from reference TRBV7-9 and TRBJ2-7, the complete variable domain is DTGVSQNPRHKITKRGQNVTFRCDPISEHNRLYWYRQTLGQGPEFLTYFQNEAQLEKSRLLSDRFSAERPKGSFSTLEIQRTEQGDSAMYLCASSSRTGSESSYEQYFGPGTRLTVT.

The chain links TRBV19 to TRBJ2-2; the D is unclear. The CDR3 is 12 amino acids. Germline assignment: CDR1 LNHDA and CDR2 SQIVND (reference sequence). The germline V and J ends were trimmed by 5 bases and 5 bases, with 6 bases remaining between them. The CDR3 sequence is CASSSVTGELFF. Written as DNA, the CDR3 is TGTGCCAGTAGTTCAGTAACCGGGGAGCTGTTTTTT.

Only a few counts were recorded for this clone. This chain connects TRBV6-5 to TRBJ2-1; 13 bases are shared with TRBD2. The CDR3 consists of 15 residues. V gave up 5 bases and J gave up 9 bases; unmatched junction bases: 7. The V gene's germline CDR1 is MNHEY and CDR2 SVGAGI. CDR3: CASSRRTSGGFEQFF. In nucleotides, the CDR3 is TGTGCCAGCAGTCGACGGACTAGCGGGGGATTTGAGCAGTTCTTC.

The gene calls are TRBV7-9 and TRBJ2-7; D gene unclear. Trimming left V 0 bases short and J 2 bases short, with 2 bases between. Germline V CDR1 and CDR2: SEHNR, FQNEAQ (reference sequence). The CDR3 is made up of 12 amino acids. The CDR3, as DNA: TGTGCCAGCAGCTTAGCCGCCTACGAGCAGTACTTC. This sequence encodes CASSLAAYEQYF.

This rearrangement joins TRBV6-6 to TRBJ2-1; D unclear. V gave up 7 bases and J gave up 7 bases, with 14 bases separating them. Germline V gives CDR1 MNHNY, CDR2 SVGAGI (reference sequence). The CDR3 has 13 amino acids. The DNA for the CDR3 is TGTGCCAGCAAAACCTCTATTCAAAATGAGCAGTTCTTC. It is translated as CASKTSIQNEQFF.

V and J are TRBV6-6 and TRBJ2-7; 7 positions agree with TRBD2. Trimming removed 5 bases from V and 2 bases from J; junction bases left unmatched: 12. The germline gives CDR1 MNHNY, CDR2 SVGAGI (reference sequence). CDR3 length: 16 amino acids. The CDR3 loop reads CASSRSAGLAAYEQYF. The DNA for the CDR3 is TGTGCCAGCAGTCGGAGCGCTGGGCTAGCGGCCTACGAGCAGTACTTC.

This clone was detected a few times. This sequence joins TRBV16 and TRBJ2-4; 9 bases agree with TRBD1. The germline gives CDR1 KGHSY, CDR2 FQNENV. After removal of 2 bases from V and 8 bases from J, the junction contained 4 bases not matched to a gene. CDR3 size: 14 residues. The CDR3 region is CASSQGDRDHIQYF. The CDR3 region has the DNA TGTGCCAGCAGCCAAGGGGACAGGGACCACATTCAGTACTTC. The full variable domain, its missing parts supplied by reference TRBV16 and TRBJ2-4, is GEEVAQTPKHLVRGEGQKAKLYCAPIKGHSYVFWYQQVLKNEFKFLISFQNENVFDETGMPKERFSAKCLPNSPCSLEIQATKLEDSAVYFCASSQGDRDHIQYFGAGTRLSVL.

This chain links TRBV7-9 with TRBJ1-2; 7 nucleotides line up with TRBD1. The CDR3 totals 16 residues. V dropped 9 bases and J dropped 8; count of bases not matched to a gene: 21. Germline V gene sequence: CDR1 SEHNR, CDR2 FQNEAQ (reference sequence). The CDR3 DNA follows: TGTGCCAGTCGCGGGACAGTACCTTTCATTAAGGCGGGCTACACCTTC. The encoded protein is CASRGTVPFIKAGYTF.

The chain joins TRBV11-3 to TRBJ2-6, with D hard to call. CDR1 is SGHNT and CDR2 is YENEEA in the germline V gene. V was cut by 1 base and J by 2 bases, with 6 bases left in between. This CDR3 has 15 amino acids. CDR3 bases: TGTGCCAGCAGCTTAGGGCAGGCTGGGGCCAACGTCCTGACTTTC. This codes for CASSLGQAGANVLTF.

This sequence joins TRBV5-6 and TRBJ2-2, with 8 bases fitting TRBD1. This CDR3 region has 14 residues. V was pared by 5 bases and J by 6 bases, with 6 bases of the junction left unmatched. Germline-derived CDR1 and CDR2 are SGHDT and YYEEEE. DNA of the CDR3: TGTGCCAGCAGACGACAGGGGTTCTCCGGGGAGCTGTTTTTT. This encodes CASRRQGFSGELFF.

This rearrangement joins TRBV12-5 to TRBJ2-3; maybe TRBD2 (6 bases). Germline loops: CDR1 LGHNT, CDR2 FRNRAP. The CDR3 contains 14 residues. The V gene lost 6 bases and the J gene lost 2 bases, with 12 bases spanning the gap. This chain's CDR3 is CASGRDLFTDTQYF. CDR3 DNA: TGTGCTAGTGGGCGGGACTTGTTCACAGATACGCAGTATTTT.

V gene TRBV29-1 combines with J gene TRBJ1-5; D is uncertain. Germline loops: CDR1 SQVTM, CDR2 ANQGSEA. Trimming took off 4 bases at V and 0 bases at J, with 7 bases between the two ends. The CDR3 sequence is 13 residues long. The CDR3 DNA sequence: TGCAGCGTTGTAGTAATTAGCAATCAGCCCCAGCATTTT. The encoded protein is CSVVVISNQPQHF.

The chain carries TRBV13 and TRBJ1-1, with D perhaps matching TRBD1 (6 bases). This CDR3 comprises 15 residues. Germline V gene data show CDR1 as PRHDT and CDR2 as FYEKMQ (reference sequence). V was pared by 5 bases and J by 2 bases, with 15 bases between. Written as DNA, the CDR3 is TGTGCCAGCAGCCTCCGTGGGGGGGCCAACACTGAAGCTTTCTTT. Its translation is CASSLRGGANTEAFF.

The CDR3 region is CASSQADDRDVSGANVLTF. CDR3 nucleotide sequence: TGCGCCAGCAGCCAGGCTGATGACAGGGATGTATCTGGGGCCAACGTCCTGACTTTC. The chain carries TRBV4-3 and TRBJ2-6; TRBD1 aligns across 7 bases. The ends lost 3 bases at V and 1 base at J; junction bases unmatched: 12. CDR1 is LGHNA and CDR2 is YSLEER in the germline V gene. This CDR3 spans 19 amino acids.

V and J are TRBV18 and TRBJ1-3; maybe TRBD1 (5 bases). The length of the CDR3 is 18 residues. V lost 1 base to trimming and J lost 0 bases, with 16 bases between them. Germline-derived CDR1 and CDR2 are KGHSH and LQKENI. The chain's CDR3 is CASSPLSFLDNSGNTIYF. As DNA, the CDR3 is TGTGCCAGCTCACCACTATCATTCTTGGACAACTCTGGAAACACCATATATTTT.

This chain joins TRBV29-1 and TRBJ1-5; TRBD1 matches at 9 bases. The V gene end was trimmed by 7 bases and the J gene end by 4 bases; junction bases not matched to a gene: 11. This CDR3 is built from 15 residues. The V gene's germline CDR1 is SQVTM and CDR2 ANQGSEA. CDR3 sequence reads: CSATKGTGLNQPQHF. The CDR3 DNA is TGCAGCGCCACAAAGGGGACAGGGCTGAATCAGCCCCAGCATTTT.